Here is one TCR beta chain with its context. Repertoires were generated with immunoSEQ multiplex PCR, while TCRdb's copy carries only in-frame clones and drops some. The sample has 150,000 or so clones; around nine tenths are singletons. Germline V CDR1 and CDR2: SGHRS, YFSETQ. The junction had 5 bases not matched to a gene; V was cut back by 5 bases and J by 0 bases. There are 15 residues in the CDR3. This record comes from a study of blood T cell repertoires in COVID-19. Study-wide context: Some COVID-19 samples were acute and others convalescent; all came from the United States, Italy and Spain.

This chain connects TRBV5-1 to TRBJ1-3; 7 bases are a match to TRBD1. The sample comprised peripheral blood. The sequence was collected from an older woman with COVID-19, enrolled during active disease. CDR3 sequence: CASRVAGGSGNTIYF. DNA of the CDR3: TGCGCCAGCAGGGTGGCAGGGGGCTCTGGAAACACCATATATTTT.